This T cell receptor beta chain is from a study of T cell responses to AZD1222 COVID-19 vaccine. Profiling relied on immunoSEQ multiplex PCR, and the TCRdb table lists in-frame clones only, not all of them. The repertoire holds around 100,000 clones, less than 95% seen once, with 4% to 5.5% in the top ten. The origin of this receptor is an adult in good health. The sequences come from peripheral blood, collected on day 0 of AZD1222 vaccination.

The CDR3 sequence: CAWKRAGTGWESQYF. As DNA, the CDR3 is TGTGCCTGGAAACGCGCCGGGACAGGCTGGGAGTCCCAGTACTTC. The J gene is TRBJ2-5, the V gene TRBV30, with 8 bases aligning to TRBD1. The germline V gene has CDR1 GTSNPN and CDR2 SVGIG (reference sequence). The CDR3 sequence is 15 residues long. V shed 4 bases and J 9 bases; nucleotides not matched to a gene: 16.